The source of this T cell receptor (beta chain) is a study of blood T cells in healthy people across ages. There are 13 residues in the CDR3. In germline, CDR1 is MDHEN, CDR2 SYDVKM. V was trimmed by 6 bases and J by 6 bases, leaving 14 bases between them. Findings and limits, study-wide: Unknown CMV status may confound age-related changes in expanded clones.

The donors, all healthy, were Caucasians living in Russia, aged about 6 to 100. For the second PCR, which ran for about 7 to 12 cycles, a sample-barcoded 5' primer and a J-beta primer mix were used. Researchers report that a template-switch adaptor with 12 random nucleotides tagged each cDNA molecule. TCRdb independently ran MiXCR on the 5' RACE reads; one entry per CDR3 protein. The data contain over a million distinct CDR3 sequences, 42% of them singletons. This clonotype was detected only once. No antigen is known for it. The genes are TRBV28 and TRBJ1-2, with D maybe TRBD1 (5 bases). Sequencing input: blood. This TCR came from a woman aged 18-29 years in good health. CDR3 protein: CASRPDSSHGYTF. The DNA of the CDR3 is TGTGCCAGCAGACCCGACAGCTCCCATGGCTACACCTTC.